Following are 21 T cell receptor beta chains from one sample sequenced in a study of T cells in Graves' hyperthyroidism and ophthalmopathy (dated by TCRdb to between 2017 and 2020). The library relied on multiplex PCR. For sequencing, an Illumina HiSeq 2000 was employed. TCR beta CDR3 regions were amplified from RNA transcripts. For the first round of RT-PCR on the TCR CDR3, the HTBI primer set was used together with the Qiagen OneStep RT-PCR kit. TCRdb passed the public sequencing reads through fastp at Q25 and MiXCR, retaining productive beta sequences. Each CDR3 protein gets just one entry, which takes the most common genes and DNA from the rows behind it. The sample table holds more than 550,000 distinct CDR3 sequences, of which about 45% were seen once. The ten largest make up about 7% of the sample. The sample taken for sequencing was peripheral blood or thyroid tissue (not recorded which). The receptors shown here come from an adult man with Graves' disease, either hyperthyroidism or ophthalmopathy (not recorded which).

This clonotype was seen repeatedly, ten times or more. This chain uses TRBV20-1 with TRBJ2-7, with D uncertain. The CDR3 has 13 residues. Germline V gives CDR1 DFQATT, CDR2 SNEGSKA (reference sequence). Trimming shortened V by 2 bases and J by 3 bases, and 11 bases separated the two germline ends. The CDR3 region is CSARSPHDYEQYF. The CDR3 DNA reads TGCAGTGCTAGATCCCCACATGACTACGAGCAGTACTTC.

The chain is built from TRBV7-8 and TRBJ2-7; D is unresolved. From germline, CDR1 is SGHVS and CDR2 FQNEAQ. The CDR3 length is 13 residues. V was shortened by 5 bases and J by 6 bases, with 14 bases between the two germline ends. This CDR3 reads CASSQDVVGEQYF. CDR3 DNA sequence: TGTGCCAGCAGCCAAGATGTGGTGGGCGAGCAGTACTTC.

This clonotype was counted only a few times. V usage is TRBV20-1 and J usage is TRBJ2-5, with D unresolved. The length of the CDR3 is 15 residues. The V end was cut by 0 bases, the J end by 1 base, with 12 bases between. CDR1 and CDR2 (germline): DFQATT, SNEGSKA (reference sequence). CDR3 loop: CSARDVAGGQETQYF. CDR3 DNA: TGCAGTGCTAGAGATGTGGCAGGTGGCCAAGAGACCCAGTACTTC.

There are a few counts of this clonotype. The genes are TRBV12-3 or TRBV12-4 and TRBJ1-1, with 9 nucleotides matching TRBD1. This CDR3 has 16 amino acids. The V segment lost 3 bases and the J segment 6 bases; nucleotides outside the gene matches: 11. DNA for the CDR3: TGTGCCAGCAGTTTCGTCCCGGGACAGGGAGGCTCTGAAGCTTTCTTT. Translation gives CASSFVPGQGGSEAFF.

This clonotype was observed at least ten times. This chain joins TRBV2 and TRBJ1-1, with D possibly matching TRBD1 (6 bases). Per germline, CDR1 SNHLY and CDR2 FYNNEI. V shed 4 bases and J shed 3 bases, with 12 bases lying between them. The CDR3 covers 14 residues. The CDR3 sequence is CASSVTQGDTEAFF. The CDR3 DNA sequence: TGTGCCAGCAGTGTTACACAGGGAGACACTGAAGCTTTCTTT. Filled out from reference TRBV2 and TRBJ1-1, the complete variable domain reads EPEVTQTPSHQVTQMGQEVILRCVPISNHLYFYWYRQILGQKVEFLVSFYNNEISEKSEIFDDQFSVERPDGSNFTLKIRSTKLEDSAMYFCASSVTQGDTEAFFGQGTRLTVV.

The V call is TRBV7-2, the J call TRBJ1-1; D is unclear. The CDR3 covers 13 residues. CDR1 SGHTA and CDR2 FQGNSA come from the germline V gene. The V end lost 6 bases, the J end lost 3 bases, and 11 bases lay between the germline ends. The CDR3 DNA reads as TGTGCCAGCAGTGCTAGTAGGGACACTGAAGCTTTCTTT. Translating gives CASSASRDTEAFF.

This chain uses TRBV20-1 with TRBJ2-7; possible D gene TRBD1, 5 bases. Between the trimmed V and J ends, which lost 3 bases and 6 bases, there was a span of 15 bases. CDR1 DFQATT and CDR2 SNEGSKA come from the germline V gene (reference sequence). CDR3 size: 13 residues. The CDR3 bases are TGCAGTGCTAGGGGGCAGGGAATTTCCGAGCAGTACTTC. Translated: CSARGQGISEQYF.

The chain uses TRBV7-2 and TRBJ1-5; D not certain. Germline CDR1 and CDR2: SGHTA and FQGNSA. The V end was cut by 2 bases, the J end by 6 bases, with 8 bases between. This CDR3 has 13 amino acids. The CDR3 here is CASSLQATQPQHF. The CDR3 nucleotides read TGTGCCAGCAGCTTACAGGCCACTCAGCCCCAGCATTTT.

The V gene is TRBV2, the J gene TRBJ1-5; D unresolved. The CDR3 extends over 13 amino acids. V lost 5 bases and J lost 3, with 8 bases in between. CDR1 and CDR2 (germline): SNHLY, FYNNEI. CDR3 amino acids: CASSSAYNQPQHF. The CDR3 DNA sequence: TGTGCCAGCAGTTCGGCTTACAATCAGCCCCAGCATTTT.

Concerning this clonotype: This may arise from a read error, as a much more abundant clone is one base away. The chain is built from TRBV24-1 and TRBJ1-2; 10 positions agree with TRBD1. From germline, CDR1 is KGHDR and CDR2 SFDVKD. This CDR3 comprises 15 residues. The CDR3: CAISDARDRGSGYTF. DNA for the CDR3: TGTGCCATCAGTGACGCCCGGGACAGGGGCAGCGGCTACACCTTC.

This rearrangement joins TRBV29-1 to TRBJ1-2; TRBD1 is a possible D gene (6 bases). Per the germline V gene, CDR1 is SQVTM and CDR2 is ANQGSEA. The CDR3 consists of 13 residues. V lost 7 bases and J 1 base, leaving 13 bases between the germline ends. The DNA for the CDR3 is TGCAGCGCCTCCGGGGACAATAACTATGGCTACACCTTC. Translated, it gives CSASGDNNYGYTF.

As for this clonotype: This may come from a read error, since a much larger clone is one base off. The V call is TRBV2, the J call TRBJ2-6; 8 nucleotides line up with TRBD1. Germline CDR1 and CDR2: SNHLY and FYNNEI. V trimming: 5 bases; J trimming: 4 bases; junction bases outside the gene matches: 7. The CDR3 runs 16 residues. The CDR3 bases are TGTGCCAGCAGTCTGGGACAGGAGGGCGGGGCCAACGTCCTGACTTTC. It is translated as CASSLGQEGGANVLTF.

V and J are TRBV6-5 and TRBJ1-2; D is undetermined. CDR1 and CDR2 from the germline V gene are MNHEY and SVGAGI. V was shortened by 2 bases and J by 4 bases, with 11 bases between the two germline ends. This CDR3 spans 14 amino acids. The chain's CDR3 is CASSYRAPGYGYTF. Here the CDR3 DNA reads TGTGCCAGCAGTTACAGGGCCCCCGGCTATGGCTACACCTTC.

The V call is TRBV25-1, the J call TRBJ1-6; 7 positions agree with TRBD1. The CDR3 spans 14 residues. Germline V gene sequence: CDR1 MGHDK, CDR2 SYGVNS. J lost 6 bases, V lost 6 bases, and 5 bases had no gene match. CDR3 residues: CASSHGTANSPLHF. The CDR3, as DNA: TGTGCCAGCAGCCATGGGACAGCTAATTCACCCCTCCACTTT.

The chain uses TRBV7-2 and TRBJ2-7; D is possibly TRBD1 or TRBD2 (5 bases each). Near its end, the DNA agrees better with TRBJ2-1, so the J call may be wrong. This CDR3 region has 13 residues. Germline lookup yields CDR1 SGHTA and CDR2 FQGNSA. CDR3 loop: CASSLLKWGEQFF. The CDR3 region has the DNA TGTGCCAGCAGCTTACTAAAATGGGGGGAGCAGTTCTTC.

With regard to this clonotype: The missing conserved phenylalanine or tryptophan at the end of this CDR3 makes a read error likely. J is TRBJ1-5 and V is TRBV10-3; D unresolved. CDR3 length: 12 amino acids. CDR1 is ENHRY, CDR2 SYGVKD, per germline. CDR3 amino acids: CASSLLNQPQHS. The CDR3, as DNA: TGTGCCAGCAGTTTGCTAAATCAGCCCCAGCATTCT.

The rearrangement links TRBV20-1 to TRBJ1-4; 9 nucleotides align to TRBD2. The last part of the DNA fits TRBJ2-2 better; the J call may be wrong. Germline CDR1 DFQATT, CDR2 SNEGSKA (reference sequence). CDR3 length: 17 residues. The CDR3, as DNA: TGCAGTGCTAGAGATCGGCAAGCGGGGGGCCTCACCGGGGAGCTGTTTTTT. Translated, it gives CSARDRQAGGLTGELFF.

This clonotype was counted many times. V gene TRBV19 combines with J gene TRBJ1-5; possibly TRBD1 for D (5 bases). The CDR3 totals 15 residues. CDR1 and CDR2 from the germline V gene are LNHDA and SQIVND (reference sequence). Trimming pared 9 bases from V and 0 bases from J, leaving 15 bases between. CDR3 DNA: TGTGCCAGCGCCAATCGGGGGGATAGCAATCAGCCCCAGCATTTT. Its protein is CASANRGDSNQPQHF. The whole variable domain, filled in from reference TRBV19 and TRBJ1-5, reads DGGITQSPKYLFRKEGQNVTLSCEQNLNHDAMYWYRQDPGQGLRLIYYSQIVNDFQKGDIAEGYSVSREKKESFPLTVTSAQKNPTAFYLCASANRGDSNQPQHFGDGTRLSIL.

The CDR3: CASSYGDIRKTYEQYF. In DNA, the CDR3 is TGTGCCAGCAGTTACGGGGACATACGAAAAACCTACGAGCAGTACTTC. V usage is TRBV6-6 and J usage is TRBJ2-7, with D perhaps TRBD1 (6 bases). CDR3 length equals 16 residues. Between the trimmed V and J ends, which lost 2 bases and 2 bases, there was a span of 16 bases. Germline V gives CDR1 MNHNY, CDR2 SVGAGI (reference sequence).

The gene calls are TRBV19 and TRBJ1-1; the D gene is possibly TRBD1 (5 bases). Per the germline V gene, CDR1 is LNHDA and CDR2 is SQIVND (reference sequence). This CDR3 region has 13 residues. With 9 bases removed from V and 6 bases from J, the gap between germline ends came to 17 bases. The CDR3 sequence is CASSQEQAPEAFF. DNA for the CDR3: TGTGCCAGCAGCCAAGAACAGGCTCCTGAAGCTTTCTTT. Filled out from reference TRBV19 and TRBJ1-1, the complete variable domain reads DGGITQSPKYLFRKEGQNVTLSCEQNLNHDAMYWYRQDPGQGLRLIYYSQIVNDFQKGDIAEGYSVSREKKESFPLTVTSAQKNPTAFYLCASSQEQAPEAFFGQGTRLTVV.

V is TRBV25-1 and J is TRBJ1-2; D is uncertain. V was pared by 2 bases and J by 6 bases, with 4 bases between. The germline V gene encodes CDR1 MGHDK and CDR2 SYGVNS. This CDR3 has 11 amino acids. CDR3 coding DNA: TGTGCCAGCAGTGAAAATCATGGCTACACCTTC. This codes for CASSENHGYTF.